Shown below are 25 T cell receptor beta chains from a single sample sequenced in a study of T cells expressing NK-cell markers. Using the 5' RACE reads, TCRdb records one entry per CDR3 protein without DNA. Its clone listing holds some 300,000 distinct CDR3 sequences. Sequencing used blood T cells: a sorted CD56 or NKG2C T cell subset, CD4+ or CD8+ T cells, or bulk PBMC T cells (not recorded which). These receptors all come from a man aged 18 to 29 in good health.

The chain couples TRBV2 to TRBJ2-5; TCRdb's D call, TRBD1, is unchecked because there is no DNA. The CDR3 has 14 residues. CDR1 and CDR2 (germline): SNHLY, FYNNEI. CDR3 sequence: CASRGDRYQETQYF.

The CDR3 region is CATSFTTTYNEQFF. This chain connects TRBV15 to TRBJ2-1. CDR1 is LNHNV, CDR2 YYDKDF, per germline (reference sequence). The CDR3 consists of 14 residues.

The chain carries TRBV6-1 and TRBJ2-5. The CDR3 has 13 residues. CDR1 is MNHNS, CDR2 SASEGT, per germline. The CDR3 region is CASNRAAQETQYF.

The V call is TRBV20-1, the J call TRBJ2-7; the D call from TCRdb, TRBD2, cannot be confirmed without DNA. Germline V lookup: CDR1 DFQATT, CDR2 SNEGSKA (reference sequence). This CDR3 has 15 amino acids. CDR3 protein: CSATRPGTSGGLQYF.

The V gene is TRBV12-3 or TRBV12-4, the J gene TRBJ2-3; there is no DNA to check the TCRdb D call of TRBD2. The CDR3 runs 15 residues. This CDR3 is CASSLVSGRTDTQYF.

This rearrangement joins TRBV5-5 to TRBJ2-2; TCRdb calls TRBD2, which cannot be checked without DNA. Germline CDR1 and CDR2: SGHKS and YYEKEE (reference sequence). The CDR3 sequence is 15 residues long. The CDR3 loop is CASRPSGVNTGELFF.

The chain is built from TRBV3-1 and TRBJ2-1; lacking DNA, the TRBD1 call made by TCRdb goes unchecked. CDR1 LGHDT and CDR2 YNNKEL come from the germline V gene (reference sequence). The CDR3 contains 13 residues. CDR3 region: CASSQDLAGRPFF.

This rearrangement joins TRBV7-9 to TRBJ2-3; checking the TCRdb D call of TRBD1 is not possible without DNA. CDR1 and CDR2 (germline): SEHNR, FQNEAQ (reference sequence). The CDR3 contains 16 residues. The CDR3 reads CASSLEGGFGTDTQYF.

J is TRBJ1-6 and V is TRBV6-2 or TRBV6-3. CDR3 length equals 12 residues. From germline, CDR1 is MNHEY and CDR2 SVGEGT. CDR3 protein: CASSLTNSPLHF.

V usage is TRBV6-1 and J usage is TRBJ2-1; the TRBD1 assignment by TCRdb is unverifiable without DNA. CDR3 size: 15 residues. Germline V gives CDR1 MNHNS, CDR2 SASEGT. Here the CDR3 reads CASSKGHRSYNEQFF.

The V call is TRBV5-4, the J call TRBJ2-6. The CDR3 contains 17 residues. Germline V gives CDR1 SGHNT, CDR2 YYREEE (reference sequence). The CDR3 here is CASSLNMGASGANVLTF.

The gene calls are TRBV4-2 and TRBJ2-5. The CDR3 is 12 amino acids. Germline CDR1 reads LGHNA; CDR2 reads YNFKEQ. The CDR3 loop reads CASSQVGETQVF.

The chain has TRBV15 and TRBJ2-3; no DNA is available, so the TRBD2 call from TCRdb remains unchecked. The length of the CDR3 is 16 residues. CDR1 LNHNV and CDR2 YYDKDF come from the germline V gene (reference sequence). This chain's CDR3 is CATSSELAGLTDTQYF.

CDR3 residues: CASSQDHSGLYEQYF. This sequence joins TRBV5-1 and TRBJ2-7; lacking DNA, the TRBD2 call made by TCRdb goes unchecked. The germline CDR1 and CDR2 sequences are SGHRS and YFSETQ. This CDR3 comprises 15 residues.

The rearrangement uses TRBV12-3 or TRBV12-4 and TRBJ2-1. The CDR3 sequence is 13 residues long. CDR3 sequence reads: CASTAVGYNEQFF.

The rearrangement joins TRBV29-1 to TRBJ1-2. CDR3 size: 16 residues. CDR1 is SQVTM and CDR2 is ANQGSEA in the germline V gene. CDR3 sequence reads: CSVEDRSRAINYGYTF.

CDR3 region: CASSPVSVGTEAFF. The V gene is TRBV5-1, the J gene TRBJ1-1. Germline V gives CDR1 SGHRS, CDR2 YFSETQ. The CDR3 totals 14 residues.

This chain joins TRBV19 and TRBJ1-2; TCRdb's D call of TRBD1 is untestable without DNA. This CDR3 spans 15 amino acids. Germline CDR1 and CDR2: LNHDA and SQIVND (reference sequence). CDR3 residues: CASTKGQPVRYGYTF. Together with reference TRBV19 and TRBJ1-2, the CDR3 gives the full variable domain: DGGITQSPKYLFRKEGQNVTLSCEQNLNHDAMYWYRQDPGQGLRLIYYSQIVNDFQKGDIAEGYSVSREKKESFPLTVTSAQKNPTAFYLCASTKGQPVRYGYTFGSGTRLTVV.

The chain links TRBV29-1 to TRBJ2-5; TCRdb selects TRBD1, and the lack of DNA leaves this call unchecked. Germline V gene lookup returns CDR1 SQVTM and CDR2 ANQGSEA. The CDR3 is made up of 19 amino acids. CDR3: CSVISMRSLQGTSQETQYF.

CDR3 region: CASTSGNEQFF. The chain links TRBV28 to TRBJ2-1; TCRdb's D gene call, TRBD1, goes unchecked for lack of DNA. CDR3 size: 11 residues. The V gene's germline CDR1 is MDHEN and CDR2 SYDVKM.

The chain's CDR3 is CASSPKVMNTEAFF. This chain connects TRBV18 to TRBJ1-1. This CDR3 comprises 14 residues. Looked up from germline, CDR1 is KGHSH and CDR2 is LQKENI.

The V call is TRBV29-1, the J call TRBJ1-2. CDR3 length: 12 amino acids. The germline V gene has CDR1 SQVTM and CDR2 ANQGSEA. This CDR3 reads CSVDHPYYGYTF.

CDR3: CASSFLGGLGGYTF. V and J are TRBV12-3 or TRBV12-4 and TRBJ1-2. CDR3 length: 14 amino acids.

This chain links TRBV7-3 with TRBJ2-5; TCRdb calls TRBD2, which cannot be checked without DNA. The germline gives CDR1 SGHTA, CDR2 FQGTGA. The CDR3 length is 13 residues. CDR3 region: CASSKGGVETQYF.

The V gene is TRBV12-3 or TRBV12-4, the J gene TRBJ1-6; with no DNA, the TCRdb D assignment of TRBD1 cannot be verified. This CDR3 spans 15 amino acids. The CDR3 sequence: CASRLGWTGNSPLHF.